The clone carrying this T cell receptor (beta chain) was recorded a few times. Antigen: not known. PCR was performed using 60 Vbeta and 13 Jbeta primers. Sequencing used immunoSEQ multiplex PCR; TCRdb keeps in-frame clones, though not all of them. Altogether about 190,000 clones are present, 75% to 90% being singletons, with the ten largest covering over 2.5%. This sample stems from a study of cytomegalovirus exposure and HLA in healthy donors. Study-level information: The early release's HLA-typed donors yielded 65 million to 85 million unique TCRs.

Study-wide results and limits: Apart from CMV serostatus, no immune exposure information was available. An Asian-associated ancestry cluster reportedly showed fewer N-insertions than the roughly 670-donor mean in a later analysis.

From germline, CDR1 is LGHNA and CDR2 YNFKEQ. Trimming took off 0 bases at V and 1 base at J, with 7 bases between the two ends. The CDR3 spans 14 residues. Each of the donors was a healthy bone marrow donor. The material sequenced was PBMCs. The TCR originated in a woman aged 50 to 60 in good health and CMV-seropositive. The V and J genes are TRBV4-2 and TRBJ2-7; D is unresolved. CDR3 nucleotides: TGTGCCAGCAGCCAAGATAGAGATTCCTACGAGCAGTACTTC. Translating it yields CASSQDRDSYEQYF.